These T cell receptor beta chains were read from a single sample in a study of cytomegalovirus exposure and HLA in healthy donors. The protocol was immunoSEQ multiplex PCR, while the TCRdb copy is restricted to in-frame clones and leaves out a portion. The sample consists of 100,000 to 150,000 clones, around 94% of them appearing once. Sequenced: PBMCs. Receptors were obtained from a woman aged 18-29 years in good health and CMV-seronegative. The CDR3 runs from the conserved cysteine through the conserved F or W. D genes are given only for firm matches. Size values are once, few and many counts, or a class for expanded clones, and some rows have none.

d_call: .; clone_size: few; j_call: TRBJ1-5; v_call: TRBV7-9; cdr3_nt: TGTGCCAGCAGCCGGAATCAAGACAGGTATAGCAATCAGCCCCAGCATTTT; cdr3_aa: CASSRNQDRYSNQPQHF
d_call: .; clone_size: .; j_call: TRBJ2-7; v_call: TRBV27; cdr3_nt: TGTGCCAGCAGTTCCGTCGGCGTAGCAGTCAACGAGCAGTACTTC; cdr3_aa: CASSSVGVAVNEQYF
d_call: .; clone_size: .; j_call: TRBJ2-7; v_call: TRBV5-6; cdr3_nt: TGTGCCAGCAGCCAGGGGATTTTCTACGAGCAGTACTTC; cdr3_aa: CASSQGIFYEQYF
d_call: TRBD2; clone_size: .; j_call: TRBJ2-1; v_call: TRBV9; cdr3_nt: TGTGCCAGCAGCGCCGAGCGGGGGAACGATGAGCAGTTCTTC; cdr3_aa: CASSAERGNDEQFF
d_call: TRBD1; clone_size: .; j_call: TRBJ1-1; v_call: TRBV6-6; cdr3_nt: TGTGCCAGCAGTTACCCTACAGGGGTTAAGACTGAAGCTTTCTTT; cdr3_aa: CASSYPTGVKTEAFF
d_call: TRBD2; clone_size: .; j_call: TRBJ2-1; v_call: TRBV10-1; cdr3_nt: TGCGCCAGCAGTGAACGCACTAGCGGTAACCATGAGCAGTTCTTC; cdr3_aa: CASSERTSGNHEQFF
d_call: .; clone_size: .; j_call: TRBJ1-3; v_call: TRBV6-1; cdr3_nt: TGTGCCAGCAGTGAACAACAGGGATTTGGAAACACCATATATTTT; cdr3_aa: CASSEQQGFGNTIYF
d_call: .; clone_size: .; j_call: TRBJ2-7; v_call: TRBV18; cdr3_nt: TGTGCCAGCTCACCCCCGGGATCGCGGGAGCAGTACTTC; cdr3_aa: CASSPPGSREQYF
d_call: TRBD2; clone_size: once; j_call: TRBJ2-5; v_call: TRBV29-1; cdr3_nt: TGCAGCGTTGATCCACCAGCGGGGGTAGGGGAGACCCAGTACTTC; cdr3_aa: CSVDPPAGVGETQYF
d_call: .; clone_size: .; j_call: TRBJ2-7; v_call: TRBV5-4; cdr3_nt: TGTGCCAGCAGCTTGGCCCAGGGCCGTTACTACGAGCAGTACTTC; cdr3_aa: CASSLAQGRYYEQYF
d_call: TRBD1; clone_size: .; j_call: TRBJ2-1; v_call: TRBV2; cdr3_nt: TGTGCCAGTATCCGGGACAGTTCAACGAATGAGCAGTTCTTC; cdr3_aa: CASIRDSSTNEQFF
d_call: .; clone_size: .; j_call: TRBJ1-5; v_call: TRBV15; cdr3_nt: TGTGCCACCAGCAGAGATTTTGACAGAGGTGGGAGCAATCAGCCCCAGCATTTT; cdr3_aa: CATSRDFDRGGSNQPQHF
d_call: .; clone_size: .; j_call: TRBJ2-1; v_call: TRBV21-1; cdr3_nt: TGTGCCAGAGATCCGGGACAGGGTGACTACAATGAGCAGTTCTTC; cdr3_aa: CARDPGQGDYNEQFF
d_call: TRBD1; clone_size: .; j_call: TRBJ1-6; v_call: TRBV27; cdr3_nt: TGTGCCAGCAAGGGACAGGGGAATTCACCCCTCCACTTT; cdr3_aa: CASKGQGNSPLHF
d_call: .; clone_size: .; j_call: TRBJ1-2; v_call: TRBV29-1; cdr3_nt: TGCAGCGTTGAAGATCCTAACAAAGGCGGATATGGCTACACCTTC; cdr3_aa: CSVEDPNKGGYGYTF
d_call: .; clone_size: .; j_call: TRBJ2-3; v_call: TRBV6-6; cdr3_nt: TGTGCCAGCAGTAAAGGGGCGTCGACAGATACGCAGTATTTT; cdr3_aa: CASSKGASTDTQYF
d_call: .; clone_size: .; j_call: TRBJ2-5; v_call: TRBV7-2; cdr3_nt: TGTGCCAGCAGCACCTTCGGCGGGATTGAGACCCAGTACTTC; cdr3_aa: CASSTFGGIETQYF
d_call: .; clone_size: .; j_call: TRBJ2-5; v_call: TRBV5-1; cdr3_nt: TGCGCCAGCAGCTTATGGCGGGACCCTCAAGAGACCCAGTACTTC; cdr3_aa: CASSLWRDPQETQYF
d_call: .; clone_size: once; j_call: TRBJ2-5; v_call: TRBV28; cdr3_nt: TGTGCCAGCAGTTTGGTTAGTCGGGAGACCCAGTACTTC; cdr3_aa: CASSLVSRETQYF
d_call: .; clone_size: .; j_call: TRBJ1-3; v_call: TRBV6-1; cdr3_nt: TGTGCCAGCAACAGCCCTGGAAACACCATATATTTT; cdr3_aa: CASNSPGNTIYF
d_call: .; clone_size: .; j_call: TRBJ2-5; v_call: TRBV5-1; cdr3_nt: TGCGCCAGCAGCCTAACAGGACCCCAAGAGACCCAGTACTTC; cdr3_aa: CASSLTGPQETQYF
d_call: .; clone_size: few; j_call: TRBJ2-1; v_call: TRBV9; cdr3_nt: TGTGCCAGCAGCGTAGGGGTAGCGGTAAACAATGAGCAGTTCTTC; cdr3_aa: CASSVGVAVNNEQFF
d_call: TRBD1; clone_size: .; j_call: TRBJ2-7; v_call: TRBV6-1; cdr3_nt: TGTGCCAGCAGAATACAGGGGGAGGTCTACGAGCAGTACTTC; cdr3_aa: CASRIQGEVYEQYF
d_call: TRBD1; clone_size: .; j_call: TRBJ1-6; v_call: TRBV7-3; cdr3_nt: TGTGCCAGCCAGGGGGCCATCGAAAATTCACCCCTCCACTTT; cdr3_aa: CASQGAIENSPLHF
d_call: TRBD1; clone_size: .; j_call: TRBJ2-7; v_call: TRBV5-1; cdr3_nt: TGCGCCAGCAGCTTAGGGACAGCCTCACCCTACGAGCAGTACTTC; cdr3_aa: CASSLGTASPYEQYF
d_call: TRBD1; clone_size: .; j_call: TRBJ2-1; v_call: TRBV5-1; cdr3_nt: TGCGCCAGCAGCTCCGGACAGGGATCCGCCGGGAATGAGCAGTTCTTC; cdr3_aa: CASSSGQGSAGNEQFF
d_call: TRBD1; clone_size: once; j_call: TRBJ2-3; v_call: TRBV4-1; cdr3_nt: TGCGCCAGCAGCCAAGACTGGACAGGGAGTCGAGCAGATACGCAGTATTTT; cdr3_aa: CASSQDWTGSRADTQYF
d_call: .; clone_size: .; j_call: TRBJ2-5; v_call: TRBV7-2; cdr3_nt: TGTGCCAGCAGCCCAAGGGGCGGCTTCCAAGAGACCCAGTACTTC; cdr3_aa: CASSPRGGFQETQYF
d_call: .; clone_size: .; j_call: TRBJ1-5; v_call: TRBV6-5; cdr3_nt: TGTGCCAGCAGACACAGGGAACAGCCCCAGCATTTT; cdr3_aa: CASRHREQPQHF
d_call: .; clone_size: once; j_call: TRBJ1-3; v_call: TRBV28; cdr3_nt: TGTGCCAGCAGTTTGACTGGTGGAAACACCATATATTTT; cdr3_aa: CASSLTGGNTIYF
d_call: TRBD2; clone_size: .; j_call: TRBJ2-3; v_call: TRBV29-1; cdr3_nt: TGCAGCGTCACATTAGCGGGAGGAACAGATACGCAGTATTTT; cdr3_aa: CSVTLAGGTDTQYF
d_call: .; clone_size: .; j_call: TRBJ2-5; v_call: TRBV18; cdr3_nt: TGTGCCAGCTCTCATTCCCAAGAGACCCAGTACTTC; cdr3_aa: CASSHSQETQYF
d_call: TRBD1; clone_size: .; j_call: TRBJ1-2; v_call: TRBV29-1; cdr3_nt: TGCAGCGCAGGGACAGGTTTTAACTATGGCTACACCTTC; cdr3_aa: CSAGTGFNYGYTF
d_call: TRBD2; clone_size: .; j_call: TRBJ2-1; v_call: TRBV28; cdr3_nt: TGTGCCAGCAGCCAGTCACCGGGGGGGAGGGGTCAGAATGAGCAGTTCTTC; cdr3_aa: CASSQSPGGRGQNEQFF
d_call: .; clone_size: .; j_call: TRBJ1-2; v_call: TRBV29-1; cdr3_nt: TGCAGCGTTGAAGATCTTGGCGCCTACGGGTATGGCTACACCTTC; cdr3_aa: CSVEDLGAYGYGYTF
d_call: .; clone_size: .; j_call: TRBJ2-7; v_call: TRBV7-9; cdr3_nt: TGTGCCAGCAGCTCCACACAGGGAATCTCCTACGAGCAGTACTTC; cdr3_aa: CASSSTQGISYEQYF
d_call: .; clone_size: .; j_call: TRBJ2-7; v_call: TRBV11-2; cdr3_nt: TGTGCCAGCAGCACTAGGACTGATACCTACGAGCAGTACTTC; cdr3_aa: CASSTRTDTYEQYF
d_call: TRBD1; clone_size: .; j_call: TRBJ1-4; v_call: TRBV19; cdr3_nt: TGTGCCAGTAGTGGGCCGGGACAGGGATCAGAAAAACTGTTTTTT; cdr3_aa: CASSGPGQGSEKLFF
d_call: TRBD1; clone_size: .; j_call: TRBJ1-1; v_call: TRBV27; cdr3_nt: TGTGCCAGCAGTTTGTCAGGGGGTAACACTGAAGCTTTCTTT; cdr3_aa: CASSLSGGNTEAFF
d_call: .; clone_size: once; j_call: TRBJ2-2; v_call: TRBV10-3; cdr3_nt: TGTGCCACAAGAGTAACCGGGACATTGAACACCGGGGAGCTGTTTTTT; cdr3_aa: CATRVTGTLNTGELFF
d_call: TRBD2; clone_size: .; j_call: TRBJ2-1; v_call: TRBV14; cdr3_nt: TGTGCCAGCAGTCGCGGGGGGGCCAGCTACAATGAGCAGTTCTTC; cdr3_aa: CASSRGGASYNEQFF
d_call: TRBD1; clone_size: .; j_call: TRBJ1-4; v_call: TRBV28; cdr3_nt: TGTGCCAGCAGTTTGGACAGGGTTGTGGGTGGGGAAAAACTGTTTTTT; cdr3_aa: CASSLDRVVGGEKLFF
d_call: TRBD2; clone_size: .; j_call: TRBJ2-1; v_call: TRBV6-5; cdr3_nt: TGTGCCAGCAGTTACGGACTAGCGGGAGCGGTTGAGCAGTTCTTC; cdr3_aa: CASSYGLAGAVEQFF
d_call: TRBD2; clone_size: .; j_call: TRBJ2-7; v_call: TRBV13; cdr3_nt: TGTGCCAGCAGCTTGGGACTAGCAGATTACGAGCAGTACTTC; cdr3_aa: CASSLGLADYEQYF
d_call: .; clone_size: .; j_call: TRBJ2-7; v_call: TRBV6-5; cdr3_nt: TGTGCCAGCAGTTACTCGACAGGACCCTACGAGCAGTACTTC; cdr3_aa: CASSYSTGPYEQYF
d_call: TRBD2; clone_size: .; j_call: TRBJ2-1; v_call: TRBV7-2; cdr3_nt: TGTGCCAGCAGCTTGGCGGGGGGGGCCTACAATGAGCAGTTCTTC; cdr3_aa: CASSLAGGAYNEQFF
d_call: TRBD1; clone_size: .; j_call: TRBJ2-7; v_call: TRBV6-5; cdr3_nt: TGTGCCAGCAGACCCTATATAGCAGGGGGCTACGAGCAGTACTTC; cdr3_aa: CASRPYIAGGYEQYF
d_call: .; clone_size: .; j_call: TRBJ2-7; v_call: TRBV4-1; cdr3_nt: TGCGCCAGCAGCCGAGAAGCCCAGGGAATGGACTCCTACGAGCAGTACTTC; cdr3_aa: CASSREAQGMDSYEQYF
d_call: TRBD1; clone_size: few; j_call: TRBJ2-7; v_call: TRBV9; cdr3_nt: TGTGCCAGCAGCGTAGGGACAGGACCCTACGAGCAGTACTTC; cdr3_aa: CASSVGTGPYEQYF
d_call: .; clone_size: .; j_call: TRBJ2-7; v_call: TRBV4-2; cdr3_nt: TGTGCCAGCAGCCAAGATTCCGAGGGTGTGGCCTACGAGCAGTACTTC; cdr3_aa: CASSQDSEGVAYEQYF
d_call: TRBD2; clone_size: .; j_call: TRBJ2-3; v_call: TRBV4-2; cdr3_nt: TGTGCCAGCAGCCAAGAGGGAGCGGGGCATTTCACAGATACGCAGTATTTT; cdr3_aa: CASSQEGAGHFTDTQYF
d_call: TRBD1; clone_size: .; j_call: TRBJ1-4; v_call: TRBV10-3; cdr3_nt: TGTGCCATCAGTGAGTTCACAGGGGCCAGAGAAAAACTGTTTTTT; cdr3_aa: CAISEFTGAREKLFF
d_call: TRBD2; clone_size: .; j_call: TRBJ2-1; v_call: TRBV4-1; cdr3_nt: TGCGCCAGCAGCCAATTATTGGGGACTAGCGGGAGTGGTGAGCAGTTCTTC; cdr3_aa: CASSQLLGTSGSGEQFF